This TCR beta chain was recovered during a study of naive and memory T cell subsets. Ligated cDNA underwent four rounds of PCR with nested alpha and beta constant region primers and SP2. For blood and skin samples, reverse transcription used TCR alpha and beta constant primers. TCRdb independently ran MiXCR on the UMI-ligation and nested PCR reads; one entry per CDR3 protein. The sample consists of more than 20,000 distinct CDR3 sequences, roughly 5.5% of them appearing once. There are 14 residues in the CDR3. V was shortened by 5 bases and J by 1 base, with 11 bases between the two germline ends. Per germline, CDR1 SGHDT and CDR2 YYEEEE. This clonotype was seen more than once but under ten times. Its antigen remains unknown. Study-wide findings and caveats: Tuberculin site TCR excess was interpreted as type IV hypersensitivity infiltration. Far more TCRs reportedly came from tuberculin skin test site biopsies.

Described treatment: skin biopsy from PPD injection site in Mantoux-positive individual. TCR cDNA received a 3' ligated oligonucleotide that carried a UMI. Tuberculin skin test biopsies were taken where PPD was injected in Mantoux-positive people. This rearrangement joins TRBV5-6 to TRBJ2-3; D remains ambiguous. This material consisted of skin, taken from a tuberculin skin test site. This clonotype originated in an adult in good health. CDR3 coding DNA: TGTGCCAGCAGATATGGATCGGGCACAGATACGCAGTATTTT. Encoded protein: CASRYGSGTDTQYF. Looking up the rest from reference TRBV5-6 and TRBJ2-3 gives the full variable domain: DAGVTQSPTHLIKTRGQQVTLRCSPKSGHDTVSWYQQALGQGPQFIFQYYEEEERQRGNFPDRFSGHQFPNYSSELNVNALLLGDSALYLCASRYGSGTDTQYFGPGTRLTVL.